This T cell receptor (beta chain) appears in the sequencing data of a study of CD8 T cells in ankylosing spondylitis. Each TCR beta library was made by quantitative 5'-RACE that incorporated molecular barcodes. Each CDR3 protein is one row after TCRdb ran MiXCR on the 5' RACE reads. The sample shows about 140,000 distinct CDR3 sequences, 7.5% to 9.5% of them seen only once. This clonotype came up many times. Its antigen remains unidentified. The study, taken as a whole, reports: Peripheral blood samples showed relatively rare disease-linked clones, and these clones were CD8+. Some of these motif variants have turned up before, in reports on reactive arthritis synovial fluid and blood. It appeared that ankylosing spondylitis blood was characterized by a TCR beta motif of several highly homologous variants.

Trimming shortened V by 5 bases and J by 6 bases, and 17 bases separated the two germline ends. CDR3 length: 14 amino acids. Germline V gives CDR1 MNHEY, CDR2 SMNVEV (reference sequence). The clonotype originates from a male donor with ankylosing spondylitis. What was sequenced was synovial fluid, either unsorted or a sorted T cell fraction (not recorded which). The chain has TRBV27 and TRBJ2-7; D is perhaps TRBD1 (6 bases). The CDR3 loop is CASSPTGTYSEQYF. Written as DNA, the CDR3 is TGTGCCAGCAGTCCTACCGGGACATACTCCGAGCAGTACTTC.